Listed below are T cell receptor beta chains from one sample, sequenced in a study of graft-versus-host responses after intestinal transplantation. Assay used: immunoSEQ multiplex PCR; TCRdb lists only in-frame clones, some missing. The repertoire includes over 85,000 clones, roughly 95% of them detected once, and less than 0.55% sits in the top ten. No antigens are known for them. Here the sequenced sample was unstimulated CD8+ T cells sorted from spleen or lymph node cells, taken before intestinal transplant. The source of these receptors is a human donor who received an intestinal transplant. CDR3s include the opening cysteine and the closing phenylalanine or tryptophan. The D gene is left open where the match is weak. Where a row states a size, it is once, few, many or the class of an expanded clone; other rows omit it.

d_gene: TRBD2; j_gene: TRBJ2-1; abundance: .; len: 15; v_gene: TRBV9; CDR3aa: CASSAAGGFYNEQFF; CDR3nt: TGTGCCAGCAGCGCGGCGGGAGGGTTCTACAATGAGCAGTTCTTC
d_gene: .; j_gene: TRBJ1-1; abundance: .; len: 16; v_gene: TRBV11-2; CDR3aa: CASSLEVRAFETEAFF; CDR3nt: TGTGCCAGCAGCCTAGAGGTCAGGGCATTTGAAACTGAAGCTTTCTTT
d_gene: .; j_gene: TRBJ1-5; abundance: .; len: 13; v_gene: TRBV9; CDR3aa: CASSVGSNQPQHF; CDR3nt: TGTGCCAGCAGCGTTGGGAGCAATCAGCCCCAGCATTTT
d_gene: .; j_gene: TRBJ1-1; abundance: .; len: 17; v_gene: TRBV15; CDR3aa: CATSPRPSYGGVVGAFF; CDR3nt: TGTGCCACCAGCCCGCGTCCGTCATACGGGGGGGTGGTTGGAGCTTTCTTT
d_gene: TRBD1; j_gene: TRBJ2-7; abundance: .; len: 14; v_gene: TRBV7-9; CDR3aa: CASSTGTGGAEQYF; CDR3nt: TGTGCCAGCAGCACGGGGACAGGGGGCGCCGAGCAGTACTTC
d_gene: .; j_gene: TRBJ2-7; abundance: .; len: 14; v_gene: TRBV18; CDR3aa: CASSSKGPSYEQYF; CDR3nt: TGTGCCAGCTCATCCAAGGGCCCGTCCTACGAGCAGTACTTC
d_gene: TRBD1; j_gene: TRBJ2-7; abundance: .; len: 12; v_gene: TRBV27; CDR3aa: CATRDSFYEQYF; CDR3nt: TGTGCCACCCGGGACAGCTTCTACGAGCAGTACTTC
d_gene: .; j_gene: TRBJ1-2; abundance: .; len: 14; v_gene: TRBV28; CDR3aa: CASSLPEANYGYTF; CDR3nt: TGTGCCAGCAGTTTACCGGAGGCTAACTATGGCTACACCTTC
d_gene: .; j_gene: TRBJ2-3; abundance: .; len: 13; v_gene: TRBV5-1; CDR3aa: CASSLGGSDPQYF; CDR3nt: TGCGCCAGCAGCTTGGGGGGGTCCGACCCGCAGTATTTT
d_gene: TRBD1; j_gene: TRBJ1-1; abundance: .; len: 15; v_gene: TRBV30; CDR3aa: CAWGTATGGRTEAFF; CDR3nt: TGTGCCTGGGGAACCGCCACAGGGGGCAGGACTGAAGCTTTCTTT
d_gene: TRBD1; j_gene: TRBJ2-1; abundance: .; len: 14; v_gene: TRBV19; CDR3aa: CASSIMGQANEQFF; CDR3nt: TGTGCCAGTAGTATAATGGGACAGGCCAATGAGCAGTTCTTC
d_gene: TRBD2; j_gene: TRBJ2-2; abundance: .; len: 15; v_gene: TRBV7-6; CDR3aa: CASSPGRAEAGELFF; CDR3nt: TGTGCCAGCAGCCCCGGGAGGGCCGAAGCCGGGGAGCTGTTTTTT
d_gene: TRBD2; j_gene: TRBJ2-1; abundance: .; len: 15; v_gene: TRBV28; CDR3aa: CASSLIGRAGNEQFF; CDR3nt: TGTGCCAGCAGTTTGATCGGGAGGGCCGGTAATGAGCAGTTCTTC
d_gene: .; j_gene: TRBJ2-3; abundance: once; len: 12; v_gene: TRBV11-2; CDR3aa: CASSLAADTQYF; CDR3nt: TGTGCCAGCAGCTTAGCGGCAGATACGCAGTATTTT
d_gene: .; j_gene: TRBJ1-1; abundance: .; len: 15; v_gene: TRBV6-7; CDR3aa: CASSYSWGTNTEAFF; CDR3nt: TGTGCCAGCAGTTACTCCTGGGGGACGAACACTGAAGCTTTCTTT
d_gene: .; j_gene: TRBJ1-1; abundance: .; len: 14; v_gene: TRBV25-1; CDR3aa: CASRDTGMNTEAFF; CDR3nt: TGTGCCAGCAGGGACACAGGGATGAACACTGAAGCTTTCTTT
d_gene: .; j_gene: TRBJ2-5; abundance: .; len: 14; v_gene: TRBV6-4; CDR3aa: CASSEARDQETQYF; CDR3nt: TGTGCCAGCAGTGAGGCCAGGGATCAAGAGACCCAGTACTTC
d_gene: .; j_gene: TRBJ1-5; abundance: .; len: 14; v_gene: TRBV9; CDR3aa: CASSEDPGNQPQHF; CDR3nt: TGTGCCAGCAGCGAAGACCCGGGGAATCAGCCCCAGCATTTT
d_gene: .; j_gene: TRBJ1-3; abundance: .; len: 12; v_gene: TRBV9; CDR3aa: CASSVPGNTIYF; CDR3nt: TGTGCCAGCAGCGTACCTGGAAACACCATATATTTT
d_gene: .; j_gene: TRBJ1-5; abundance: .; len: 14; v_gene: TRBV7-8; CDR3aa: CASSLEGSNQPQHF; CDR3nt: TGTGCCAGCAGCTTGGAGGGGAGCAATCAGCCCCAGCATTTT
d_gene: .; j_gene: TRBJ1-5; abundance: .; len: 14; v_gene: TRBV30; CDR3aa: CAWSERGLSQPQHF; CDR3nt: TGTGCCTGGAGCGAACGGGGTTTAAGTCAGCCCCAGCATTTT
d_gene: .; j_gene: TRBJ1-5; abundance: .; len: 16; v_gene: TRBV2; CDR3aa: CASSDPRAGQAQPQHF; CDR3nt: TGTGCCAGCAGTGATCCGAGGGCAGGGCAGGCTCAGCCCCAGCATTTT
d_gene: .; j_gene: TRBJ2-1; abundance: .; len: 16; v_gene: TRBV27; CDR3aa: CASSLIGGRGYNEQFF; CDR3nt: TGTGCCAGCAGTTTAATCGGGGGCAGGGGTTACAATGAGCAGTTCTTC
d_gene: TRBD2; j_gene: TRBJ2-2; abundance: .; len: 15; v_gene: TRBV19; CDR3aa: CASTDSPGGTGELFF; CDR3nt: TGTGCCAGTACCGATTCCCCGGGGGGCACCGGGGAGCTGTTTTTT
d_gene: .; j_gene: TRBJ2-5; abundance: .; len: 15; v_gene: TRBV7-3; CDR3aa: CASSLGFGFQETQYF; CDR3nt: TGTGCCAGCAGCTTGGGGTTTGGGTTCCAAGAGACCCAGTACTTC
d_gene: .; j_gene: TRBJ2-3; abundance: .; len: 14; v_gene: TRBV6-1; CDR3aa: CASSEAGRTDTQYF; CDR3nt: TGTGCCAGCAGTGAGGCGGGGCGGACAGATACGCAGTATTTT
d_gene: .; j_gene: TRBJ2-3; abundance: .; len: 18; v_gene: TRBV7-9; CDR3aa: CASSPPGAPAASTDTQYF; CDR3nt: TGTGCCAGCAGCCCCCCTGGGGCACCTGCTGCTAGCACAGATACGCAGTATTTT
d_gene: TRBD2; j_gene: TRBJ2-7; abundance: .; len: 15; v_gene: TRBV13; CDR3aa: CASSLPSSGAYEQYF; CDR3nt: TGTGCCAGCAGCTTACCCTCTAGCGGGGCCTACGAGCAGTACTTC
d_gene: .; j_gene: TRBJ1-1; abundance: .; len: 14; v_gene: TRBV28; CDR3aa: CASSLLNLNTEAFF; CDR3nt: TGTGCCAGCAGCCTCCTCAACCTGAACACTGAAGCTTTCTTT